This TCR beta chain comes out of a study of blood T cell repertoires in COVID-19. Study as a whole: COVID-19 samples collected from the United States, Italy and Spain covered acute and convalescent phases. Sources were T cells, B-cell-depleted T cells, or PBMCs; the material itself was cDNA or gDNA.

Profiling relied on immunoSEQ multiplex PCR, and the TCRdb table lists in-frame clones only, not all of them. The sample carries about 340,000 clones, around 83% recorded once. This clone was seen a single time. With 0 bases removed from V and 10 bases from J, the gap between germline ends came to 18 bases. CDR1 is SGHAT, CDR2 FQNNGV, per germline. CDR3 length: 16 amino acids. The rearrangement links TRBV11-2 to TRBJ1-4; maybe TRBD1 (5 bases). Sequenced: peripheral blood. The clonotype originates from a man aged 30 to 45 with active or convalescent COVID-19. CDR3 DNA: TGTGCCAGCAGCTTAGAACCCGGGACGACTAGTGGAAAACTGTTTTTT. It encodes CASSLEPGTTSGKLFF.